Following are 5 T cell receptor beta chains from one sample sequenced in a study of CD8 T cells in ankylosing spondylitis. Overall study results and limits: It appeared that ankylosing spondylitis blood was characterized by a TCR beta motif of eight highly homologous variants.

TCRdb reprocessed the 5' RACE reads with MiXCR, giving one entry per CDR3 protein. Counted here are roughly 700,000 distinct CDR3 sequences, roughly 19% occurring once; the ten biggest clones make up around a fifth. Their cognate antigens are unknown. Material for sequencing was blood, either unsorted or a sorted T cell fraction (not recorded which). These receptors originate from a male donor with ankylosing spondylitis.

CDR3 bases: TGTGCCAGCGGAGATGTCGGACTGTCCAGCCAGCATTTT. Its protein product is CASGDVGLSSQHF. The chain joins TRBV12-3 or TRBV12-4 to TRBJ1-5; D call uncertain. CDR3 size: 13 residues. Trimming took off 8 bases at V and 12 bases at J, with 20 bases between the two ends.

The chain employs TRBV5-1 and TRBJ1-1; perhaps TRBD1 as D (6 bases). V lost 3 bases to trimming and J lost 0 bases, with 12 bases between them. The length of the CDR3 is 15 residues. Germline-derived CDR1 and CDR2 are SGHRS and YFSETQ. The CDR3 is CASSSTRGLNTEAFF. Written as DNA, the CDR3 is TGCGCCAGCAGCTCAACCAGGGGCCTGAACACTGAAGCTTTCTTT.

The CDR3 DNA reads as TGTGCCAGCAGTGGACAGGGACACGAAAAACTGTTTTTT. Amino acids: CASSGQGHEKLFF. The chain uses TRBV12-3 or TRBV12-4 and TRBJ1-4, with 8 nucleotides matching TRBD1. The CDR3 extends over 13 amino acids. V shed 5 bases, J shed 8 bases, and the junction held 4 bases outside the gene matches.

This clonotype was picked up a small number of times. V usage is TRBV2 and J usage is TRBJ2-5, with 8 bases matching TRBD1. The CDR3 is 13 amino acids. Germline loops: CDR1 SNHLY, CDR2 FYNNEI. The V gene end was trimmed by 5 bases and the J gene end by 4 bases; junction bases not matched to a gene: 3. The CDR3 coding sequence is TGTGCCAGCAGTCGGACAGGGAGAGAGACCCAGTACTTC. This sequence encodes CASSRTGRETQYF.

This chain uses TRBV6-5 with TRBJ2-2; 9 bases map to TRBD2. CDR1 and CDR2 from the germline V gene are MNHEY and SVGAGI. This CDR3 is 16 amino acids long. The V segment lost 4 bases and the J segment 4 bases; nucleotides outside the gene matches: 7. In DNA, the CDR3 is TGTGCCAGCAGTTCGGTAGCGGGAGTGTTCACCGGGGAGCTGTTTTTT. Amino acid sequence: CASSSVAGVFTGELFF.